One and the same sample provided the 12 T cell receptor beta chains below, sequenced in a study of cytomegalovirus exposure and HLA in healthy donors. 60 Vbeta and 13 Jbeta primers were used in PCR. Data came from immunoSEQ multiplex PCR; TCRdb stores just in-frame clones and leaves some out. The table includes 180,000 or so clones, roughly four fifths detected once. The sequenced sample consisted of PBMCs. The receptors were gathered from a woman under 40 in good health and CMV-seropositive.

In its sample, this clone was seen once. The CDR3 DNA reads TGTGCCAGCAGTTTATCGGACGGGATCAACTCCTACGAGCAGTACTTC. As protein: CASSLSDGINSYEQYF. V is TRBV27 and J is TRBJ2-7; D is perhaps TRBD2 (5 bases). V was cut by 0 bases and J by 0 bases, with 12 bases left in between. Looked up from germline, CDR1 is MNHEY and CDR2 is SMNVEV (reference sequence). The CDR3 length is 16 residues.

The chain is built from TRBV7-2 and TRBJ1-1; no clear D gene. V was cut by 1 base and J by 2 bases, with 5 bases left in between. CDR3 size: 13 residues. Germline CDR1 SGHTA, CDR2 FQGNSA. CDR3 DNA: TGTGCCAGCAGCTTAGTAATCAACACTGAAGCTTTCTTT. Protein: CASSLVINTEAFF.

This clone was detected only once. The CDR3 nucleotides read TGCGCCAGCAGCTTGTTAGCAAGCGGGAGGGCCTCCGAGCAGTACTTC. Translating gives CASSLLASGRASEQYF. The chain recombines TRBV5-1 with TRBJ2-7, with 10 nucleotides matching TRBD2. V was pared by 1 base and J by 6 bases, with 10 bases of the junction left unmatched. The CDR3 has 16 residues. Germline lookup yields CDR1 SGHRS and CDR2 YFSETQ.

The chain links TRBV6-1 to TRBJ1-4; the D is unclear. The CDR3 is made up of 14 amino acids. In germline, CDR1 is MNHNS, CDR2 SASEGT. V was shortened by 0 bases and J by 5 bases, with 7 bases between the two germline ends. DNA for the CDR3: TGTGCCAGCAGTGAAGCTACAGCAAATGAAAAACTGTTTTTT. Translated, it gives CASSEATANEKLFF.

V and J are TRBV7-2 and TRBJ2-1, with 8 nucleotides matching TRBD2. Germline V CDR1 and CDR2: SGHTA, FQGNSA. Unmatched junction bases numbered 8, after V lost 0 bases and J lost 4 bases. CDR3 length equals 17 residues. CDR3 nucleotides: TGTGCCAGCAGCTTAGCGCATTACCGGGGGGGGTACAATGAGCAGTTCTTC. This translates into CASSLAHYRGGYNEQFF.

The rearrangement links TRBV11-2 to TRBJ1-2; 7 bases are a match to TRBD1. J was trimmed by 4 bases and V by 2 bases; bases with no gene match: 7. CDR3 size: 15 residues. Germline V gene sequence: CDR1 SGHAT, CDR2 FQNNGV. The chain's CDR3 is CASSLRQGESYGYTF. The CDR3 DNA follows: TGTGCCAGCAGCTTAAGGCAGGGGGAGAGCTATGGCTACACCTTC.

This clone appeared a few times. The chain recombines TRBV7-6 with TRBJ1-4; TRBD1 aligns across 9 bases. V shed 4 bases and J 8 bases; nucleotides not matched to a gene: 14. Germline CDR1 reads SGHVS; CDR2 reads FNYEAQ. The CDR3 extends over 17 amino acids. The DNA for the CDR3 is TGTGCCAGCAGCTCCGGGACAGGGATCCCGCTGGTCGAAAAACTGTTTTTT. Its translation is CASSSGTGIPLVEKLFF.

This sequence joins TRBV28 and TRBJ2-5; tentatively, D is TRBD1 (6 bases). The CDR3 extends over 14 amino acids. V was shortened by 3 bases and J by 1 base, with 9 bases between the two germline ends. The germline CDR1 and CDR2 sequences are MDHEN and SYDVKM. The CDR3: CASSFSGVQETQYF. Written as DNA, the CDR3 is TGTGCCAGCAGTTTTTCAGGGGTCCAAGAGACCCAGTACTTC.

The genes are TRBV4-3 and TRBJ1-1; D call uncertain. Trimming took 4 bases from V and 1 from J, leaving 22 bases between them. The CDR3 consists of 18 residues. The V gene's germline CDR1 is LGHNA and CDR2 YSLEER. The CDR3 region has the DNA TGCGCCAGCAGCCCAACCCCTGGAGGGTTAGTCGGGAACACTGAAGCTTTCTTT. Its protein product is CASSPTPGGLVGNTEAFF.

The CDR3 sequence: CAIAGGSYNEQFF. CDR3 sequence (DNA): TGTGCCATCGCCGGAGGGTCCTACAATGAGCAGTTCTTC. This rearrangement joins TRBV10-3 to TRBJ2-1; possible D gene TRBD2, 6 bases. There are 13 residues in the CDR3. The germline V and J ends were trimmed by 8 bases and 1 base, with 9 bases remaining between them. Per germline, CDR1 ENHRY and CDR2 SYGVKD.

V gene TRBV7-2 combines with J gene TRBJ2-1; 10 bases fit TRBD2. Germline CDR1 is SGHTA and CDR2 is FQGNSA. With 5 bases clipped from V and 6 bases from J, the junction kept 10 bases outside the gene matches. The CDR3 has 16 amino acids. The CDR3 bases are TGTGCCAGCAGCCCGGCCGGGACTAGCGTATCCAATGAGCAGTTCTTC. The encoded protein is CASSPAGTSVSNEQFF.

The rearrangement links TRBV6-1 to TRBJ1-6; 10 bases agree with TRBD1. V lost 10 bases and J lost 7; bases outside the gene matches: 7. This CDR3 has 14 amino acids. CDR1 is MNHNS and CDR2 is SASEGT in the germline V gene. For the CDR3, the DNA is TGTGCCATAACCGGGACAGGGGCAAATTCACCCCTCCACTTT. Its translation is CAITGTGANSPLHF.